This entry describes one T cell receptor (beta chain). These data are taken from a study of technical replicates of blood from a few donors. Germline lookup yields CDR1 SGHTA and CDR2 FQGTGA. The CDR3 is 15 residues long. Trimming took 1 base from V and 2 from J, leaving 11 bases between them. Clones were sequenced by immunoSEQ multiplex PCR, and TCRdb holds only the in-frame ones, with some missing. The sample shows 70,000 to 95,000 clones, nearly 98% of them seen only once. Sequenced sample: T cells isolated from PBMCs. The gene calls are TRBV7-3 and TRBJ1-1; the D is unclear. This TCR came from a human donor in good health. The chain's CDR3 is CASSLSGGENTEAFF. The DNA of the CDR3 is TGTGCCAGCAGCTTAAGCGGCGGGGAAAACACTGAAGCTTTCTTT. Full variable domain (remainder filled in from reference TRBV7-3 and TRBJ1-1): GAGVSQTPSNKVTEKGKYVELRCDPISGHTALYWYRQSLGQGPEFLIYFQGTGAADDSGLPNDRFFAVRPEGSVSTLKIQRTERGDSAVYLCASSLSGGENTEAFFGQGTRLTVV.